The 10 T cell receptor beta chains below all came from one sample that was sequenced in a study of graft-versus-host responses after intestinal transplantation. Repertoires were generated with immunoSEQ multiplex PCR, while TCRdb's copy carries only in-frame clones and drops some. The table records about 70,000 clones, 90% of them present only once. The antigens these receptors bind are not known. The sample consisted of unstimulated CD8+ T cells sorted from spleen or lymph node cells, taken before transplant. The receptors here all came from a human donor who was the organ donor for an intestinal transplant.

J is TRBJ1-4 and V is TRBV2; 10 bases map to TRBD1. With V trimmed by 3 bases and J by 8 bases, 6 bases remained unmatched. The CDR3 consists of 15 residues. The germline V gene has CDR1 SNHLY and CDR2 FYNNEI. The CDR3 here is CASSDISDRGEKLFF. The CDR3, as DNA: TGTGCCAGCAGTGATATCTCGGACAGGGGGGAAAAACTGTTTTTT.

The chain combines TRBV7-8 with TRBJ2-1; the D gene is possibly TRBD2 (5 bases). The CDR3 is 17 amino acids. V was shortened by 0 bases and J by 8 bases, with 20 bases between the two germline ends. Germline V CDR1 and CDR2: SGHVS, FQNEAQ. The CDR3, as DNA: TGTGCCAGCAGCTTAGCGCTAGGCCTTTACAGCGGTCATGAGCAGTTCTTC. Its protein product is CASSLALGLYSGHEQFF. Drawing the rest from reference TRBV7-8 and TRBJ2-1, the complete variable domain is GAGVSQSPRYKVAKRGQDVALRCDPISGHVSLFWYQQALGQGPEFLTYFQNEAQLDKSGLPSDRFFAERPEGSVSTLKIQRTQQEDSAVYLCASSLALGLYSGHEQFFGPGTRLTVL.

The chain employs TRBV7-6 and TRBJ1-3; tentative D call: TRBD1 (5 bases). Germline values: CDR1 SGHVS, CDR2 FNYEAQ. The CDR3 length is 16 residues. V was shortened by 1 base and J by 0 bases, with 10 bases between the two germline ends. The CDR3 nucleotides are TGTGCCAGCAGCTTAGAGCAGGGAATCTCTGGAAACACCATATATTTT. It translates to CASSLEQGISGNTIYF.

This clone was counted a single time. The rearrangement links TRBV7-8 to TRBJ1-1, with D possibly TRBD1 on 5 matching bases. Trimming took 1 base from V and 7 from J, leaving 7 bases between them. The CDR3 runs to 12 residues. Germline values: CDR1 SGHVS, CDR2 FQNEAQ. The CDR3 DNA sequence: TGTGCCAGCAGCTTAGGGGGCTATGAAGCTTTCTTT. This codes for CASSLGGYEAFF.

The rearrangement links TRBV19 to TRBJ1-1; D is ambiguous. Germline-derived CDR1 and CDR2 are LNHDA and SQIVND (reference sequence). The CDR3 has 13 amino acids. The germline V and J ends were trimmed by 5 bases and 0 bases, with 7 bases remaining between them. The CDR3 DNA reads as TGTGCCAGTAGTCAGGCCTTGAACACTGAAGCTTTCTTT. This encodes CASSQALNTEAFF. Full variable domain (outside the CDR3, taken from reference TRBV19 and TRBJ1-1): DGGITQSPKYLFRKEGQNVTLSCEQNLNHDAMYWYRQDPGQGLRLIYYSQIVNDFQKGDIAEGYSVSREKKESFPLTVTSAQKNPTAFYLCASSQALNTEAFFGQGTRLTVV.

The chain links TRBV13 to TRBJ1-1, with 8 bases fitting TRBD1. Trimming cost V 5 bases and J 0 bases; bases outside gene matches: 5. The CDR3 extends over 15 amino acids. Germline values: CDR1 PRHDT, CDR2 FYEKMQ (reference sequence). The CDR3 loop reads CASSLTGVMNTEAFF. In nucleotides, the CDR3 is TGTGCCAGCAGCCTGACAGGGGTAATGAACACTGAAGCTTTCTTT.

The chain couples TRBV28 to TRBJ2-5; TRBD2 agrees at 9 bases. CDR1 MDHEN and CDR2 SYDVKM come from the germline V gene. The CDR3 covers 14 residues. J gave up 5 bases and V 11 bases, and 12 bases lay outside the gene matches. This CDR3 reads CAASRRGGRETQYF. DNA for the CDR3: TGTGCCGCCAGCCGGCGGGGGGGCCGGGAGACCCAGTACTTC.

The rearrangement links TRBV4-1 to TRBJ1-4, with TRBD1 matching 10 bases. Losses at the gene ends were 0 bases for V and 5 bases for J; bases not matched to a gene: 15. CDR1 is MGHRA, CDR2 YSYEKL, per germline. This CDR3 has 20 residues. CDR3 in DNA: TGCGCCAGCAGCCAAGAAAGACCGGGACAGGGGATCCCAGGGAATGAAAAACTGTTTTTT. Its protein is CASSQERPGQGIPGNEKLFF.

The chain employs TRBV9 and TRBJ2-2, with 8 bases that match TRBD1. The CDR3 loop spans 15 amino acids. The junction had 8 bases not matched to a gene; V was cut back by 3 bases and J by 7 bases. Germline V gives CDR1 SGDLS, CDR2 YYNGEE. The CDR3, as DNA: TGTGCCAGCAGCGCGGACAGGGACCCCCACGGGGAGCTGTTTTTT. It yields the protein CASSADRDPHGELFF. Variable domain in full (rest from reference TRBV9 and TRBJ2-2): DSGVTQTPKHLITATGQRVTLRCSPRSGDLSVYWYQQSLDQGLQFLIQYYNGEERAKGNILERFSAQQFPDLHSELNLSSLELGDSALYFCASSADRDPHGELFFGEGSRLTVL.

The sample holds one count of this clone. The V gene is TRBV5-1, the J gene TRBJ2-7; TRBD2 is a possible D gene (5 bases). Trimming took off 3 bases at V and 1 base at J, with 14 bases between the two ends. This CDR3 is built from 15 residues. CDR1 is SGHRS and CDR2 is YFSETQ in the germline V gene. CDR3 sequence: CASSSGWGESYEQYV. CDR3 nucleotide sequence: TGCGCCAGCAGCTCTGGCTGGGGAGAGTCCTACGAGCAGTACGTC.